Listed here are 14 T cell receptor beta chains from one sample, sequenced in a study of blood T cell repertoires in COVID-19. TCRdb keeps only in-frame clones here, not all; method: immunoSEQ multiplex PCR. The profile covers about 110,000 clones, with about three quarters appearing a single time and just under 20% taken by the ten largest. Sequences were obtained from peripheral blood. All receptors derive from a woman in her sixties or seventies with acute or convalescent COVID-19.

The rearrangement links TRBV27 to TRBJ2-5; TRBD1 matches at 12 bases. The CDR3 has 17 residues. Trimming at V came to 5 bases and at J to 3 bases, leaving 10 bases not matched to a gene. Germline CDR1 MNHEY, CDR2 SMNVEV (reference sequence). The CDR3 nucleotides read TGTGCCAGCAGTCGTGGGACAGGGGGCGATCGGGAAGAGACCCAGTACTTC. It yields the protein CASSRGTGGDREETQYF.

This clone was seen a handful of times. The chain links TRBV5-4 to TRBJ1-5, with D maybe TRBD1 (5 bases). This CDR3 contains 14 residues. The germline V gene encodes CDR1 SGHNT and CDR2 YYREEE (reference sequence). V lost 1 base and J lost 0, with 5 bases in between. CDR3 nucleotides: TGTGCCAGCAGCTTGAGGGGTAGCAATCAGCCCCAGCATTTT. Translated: CASSLRGSNQPQHF.

This clone was counted a few times. The chain links TRBV19 to TRBJ2-1; 11 bases match TRBD2. This CDR3 spans 13 amino acids. After removal of 7 bases from V and 6 bases from J, the junction contained 2 bases not matched to a gene. The germline gives CDR1 LNHDA, CDR2 SQIVND (reference sequence). The chain's CDR3 is CASMLAGGNEQFF. CDR3 bases: TGTGCCAGTATGCTAGCGGGGGGCAATGAGCAGTTCTTC.

The chain's CDR3 is CASTKVTGSEKLFF. CDR3 coding DNA: TGTGCCAGCACCAAGGTAACAGGGAGCGAAAAACTGTTTTTT. The J gene is TRBJ1-4, the V gene TRBV27, with a weak D call TRBD1 (6 bases). Germline V gives CDR1 MNHEY, CDR2 SMNVEV (reference sequence). The CDR3 runs 14 residues. V shed 7 bases and J shed 8 bases, with 17 bases lying between them.

V is TRBV3-1 (or the pseudogene TRBV3-2) and J is TRBJ2-1; possibly TRBD1 for D (6 bases). Germline V CDR1 and CDR2: LGHDT, YNNKEL (reference sequence). Deletions cut 0 bases from V and 4 bases from J, with 10 bases between. The CDR3 has 15 amino acids. The CDR3 loop is CASSQDRGPYNEQFF. The CDR3 DNA is TGTGCCAGCAGCCAAGACAGGGGCCCTTACAATGAGCAGTTCTTC.

J is TRBJ1-1 and V is TRBV12-3 or TRBV12-4, with D unclear. CDR3 size: 13 residues. V dropped 8 bases and J dropped 1 base, with 11 bases sitting between them. The DNA for the CDR3 is TGTGCCAGCTCCTCCCGAGGGAACACTGAAGCTTTCTTT. It encodes CASSSRGNTEAFF.

This clone was observed once. The genes are TRBV12-5 and TRBJ2-7; D might be TRBD1 (5 bases). The germline V gene encodes CDR1 LGHNT and CDR2 FRNRAP. V was pared by 7 bases and J by 4 bases, with 11 bases between. This CDR3 has 12 residues. CDR3 DNA sequence: TGTGCTAGTGCCTTTCAGGGTTACGAGCAGTACTTC. This gives the protein CASAFQGYEQYF.

The V and J genes are TRBV27 and TRBJ2-1; TRBD1 matches at 8 bases. Looked up from germline, CDR1 is MNHEY and CDR2 is SMNVEV (reference sequence). The CDR3 runs 16 residues. The J segment lost 2 bases and the V segment lost 6 bases, leaving 9 bases of the junction unmatched. CDR3 nucleotide sequence: TGTGCCAGCAGACAGACAGGGGTGGGTACCTACAATGAGCAGTTCTTC. It codes for CASRQTGVGTYNEQFF.

The chain has TRBV28 and TRBJ2-7; 8 bases align to TRBD1. CDR3 size: 14 residues. Germline V gene data show CDR1 as MDHEN and CDR2 as SYDVKM. The ends lost 4 bases at V and 6 bases at J; junction bases unmatched: 8. CDR3 loop: CASSYRDRISEQYF. In nucleotides, the CDR3 is TGTGCCAGCAGTTACAGGGACAGGATTTCCGAGCAGTACTTC.

For the CDR3, the DNA is TGTGCCAGCCGCCTCCGGGATCATCAGTATTTT. Residues: CASRLRDHQYF. The V gene is TRBV6-4, the J gene TRBJ2-3; maybe TRBD2 (5 bases). Germline CDR1 and CDR2: MRHNA and SNTAGT. This CDR3 spans 11 amino acids. The germline V and J ends were trimmed by 8 bases and 12 bases, with 15 bases remaining between them.

V usage is TRBV6-1 and J usage is TRBJ1-2; D possibly corresponds to TRBD1 (6 bases). This CDR3 is 15 amino acids long. V shed 3 bases and J shed 3 bases, with 14 bases lying between them. The germline CDR1 and CDR2 sequences are MNHNS and SASEGT. CDR3 region: CASSDRGRGDYGYTF. The DNA for the CDR3 is TGTGCCAGCAGTGACAGGGGTAGAGGTGACTATGGCTACACCTTC.

The chain links TRBV7-9 to TRBJ1-6, with a weak D call TRBD1 (6 bases). CDR1 is SEHNR and CDR2 is FQNEAQ in the germline V gene (reference sequence). Trimming stripped 7 bases from V and 6 bases from J, with 16 bases between. The CDR3 sequence is 15 residues long. CDR3 bases: TGTGCCAGCACCTCGTCAGGGGCTGGTAATTCACCCCTCCACTTT. It specifies CASTSSGAGNSPLHF.

The gene calls are TRBV6-5 and TRBJ2-7, with 9 bases matching TRBD1. This CDR3 is built from 13 residues. The ends lost 8 bases at V and 0 bases at J; junction bases unmatched: 2. Germline values: CDR1 MNHEY, CDR2 SVGAGI. The CDR3 DNA follows: TGTGCCAGCGGGACAGGGAGCTCCTACGAGCAGTACTTC. The encoded protein is CASGTGSSYEQYF.

The rearrangement joins TRBV2 to TRBJ1-1; maybe TRBD1 (5 bases). Deletions cut 1 base from V and 9 bases from J, with 15 bases between. Germline CDR1 and CDR2: SNHLY and FYNNEI. This CDR3 has 14 amino acids. CDR3: CASSEGTPIAQAFF. In DNA, the CDR3 is TGTGCCAGCAGTGAAGGGACACCGATCGCACAAGCTTTCTTT.